This TCR beta chain was profiled in a study of blood T cell repertoires in COVID-19. Overall study context: Spain, Italy and the United States supplied samples that represented acute and convalescent COVID-19. T cells, B-cell-depleted T cells, or PBMCs provided the cDNA or gDNA that served as material.

This CDR3 spans 13 amino acids. The germline V and J ends were trimmed by 8 bases and 1 base, with 6 bases remaining between them. Germline V gene lookup returns CDR1 MNHEY and CDR2 SVGAGI. The authors' processing: Using reference gene primer amplification, nucleated cell counts were estimated. The table came from immunoSEQ multiplex PCR; TCRdb's copy has only in-frame clones and leaves some out. The V and J calls and the clone size are those of that table, but D and trimming were determined from the DNA. The sample lists under 200,000 clones, around 74% occurring once. V gene TRBV6-5 combines with J gene TRBJ2-6; a possible D gene is TRBD2 (5 bases). The clonotype was recovered from a woman aged 80 or over with acute or convalescent COVID-19. The sequenced material came from peripheral blood. The CDR3 sequence is CASGESGANVLTF. The CDR3 coding sequence is TGTGCCAGCGGGGAGTCTGGGGCCAACGTCCTGACTTTC.